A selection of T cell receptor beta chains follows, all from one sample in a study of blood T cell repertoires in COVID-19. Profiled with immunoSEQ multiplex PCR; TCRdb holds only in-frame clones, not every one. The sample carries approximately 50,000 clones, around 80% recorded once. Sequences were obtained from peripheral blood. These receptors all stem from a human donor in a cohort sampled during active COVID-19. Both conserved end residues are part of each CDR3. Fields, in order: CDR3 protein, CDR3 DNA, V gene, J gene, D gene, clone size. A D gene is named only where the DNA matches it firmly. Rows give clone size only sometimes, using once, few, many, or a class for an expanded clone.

CASSQDRGTTDTQYF	TGTGCCAGCAGCCAAGATCGCGGGACCACAGATACGCAGTATTTT	TRBV3-1/TRBV3-2	TRBJ2-3	NA	once
CASTTGGQPGTYEQYF	TGCGCCAGCACCACGGGCGGGCAGCCCGGTACCTACGAGCAGTACTTC	TRBV5-1	TRBJ2-7	NA	NA
CASSLSGQEREQFF	TGTGCCAGCAGCTTATCCGGACAGGAGAGGGAGCAGTTCTTC	TRBV7-2	TRBJ2-1	TRBD1	NA
CSASHDSGYTF	TGCAGTGCCTCACATGACAGCGGCTACACCTTC	TRBV20-1	TRBJ1-2	NA	NA
CASSLIAGGRETQYF	TGTGCCAGCAGTCTTATAGCGGGCGGGAGAGAGACCCAGTACTTC	TRBV6-6	TRBJ2-5	TRBD2	once
CASREAGEYNEQFF	TGCGCCAGCAGAGAAGCGGGGGAATACAATGAGCAGTTCTTC	TRBV10-2	TRBJ2-1	TRBD2	NA
CASSFTVLGFPQKEQYF	TGTGCCAGCAGTTTTACGGTCCTAGGATTCCCCCAGAAAGAGCAGTACTTC	TRBV27	TRBJ2-7	NA	NA
CASSPTGGIVNSPLHF	TGTGCCAGCAGCCCAACAGGGGGAATTGTCAATTCACCCCTCCACTTT	TRBV7-9	TRBJ1-6	TRBD1	many
CASSRGTSGGTTDTQYF	TGTGCCAGCAGCCGTGGGACTAGCGGGGGGACAACAGATACGCAGTATTTT	TRBV11-3	TRBJ2-3	TRBD2	NA
CASSLKGQDRIYEQYF	TGTGCCAGCAGCTTGAAAGGACAGGACCGGATTTACGAGCAGTACTTC	TRBV7-2	TRBJ2-7	TRBD1	NA
CASSQVGAGAGPTDTQYF	TGCGCCAGCAGCCAAGTGGGTGCAGGAGCGGGACCCACAGATACGCAGTATTTT	TRBV4-1	TRBJ2-3	TRBD2	NA
CASSYSGTGPYEQYF	TGTGCCAGCAGTTACTCGGGGACAGGACCCTACGAGCAGTACTTC	TRBV6-5	TRBJ2-7	TRBD1	NA
CASSAQALGTDTQYF	TGTGCCAGCAGCGCACAGGCACTTGGCACAGATACGCAGTATTTT	TRBV7-2	TRBJ2-3	NA	NA
CAWSRQGPSYEQYF	TGTGCCTGGAGTCGACAGGGACCCTCCTACGAGCAGTACTTC	TRBV30	TRBJ2-7	TRBD1	NA
CASRARQAYGYTF	TGTGCCAGCAGGGCTAGACAGGCCTATGGCTACACCTTC	TRBV2	TRBJ1-2	NA	NA
CASSPGTSGSREQFF	TGTGCCAGCTCACCCGGGACTAGCGGGTCACGAGAGCAGTTCTTC	TRBV6-5	TRBJ2-1	TRBD2	NA
CASSWDFTRLNTEAFF	TGTGCCAGCAGTTGGGACTTCACCCGACTGAACACTGAAGCTTTCTTT	TRBV6-5	TRBJ1-1	NA	NA
CASSSVAYEQYF	TGTGCCAGCAGTAGTGTAGCCTACGAGCAGTACTTC	TRBV12-3/TRBV12-4	TRBJ2-7	NA	NA
CASSGGGRYEQYF	TGTGCCAGCAGTGGCGGGGGGAGGTACGAGCAGTACTTC	TRBV2	TRBJ2-7	TRBD2	NA
CASSLREQNIQYF	TGTGCCAGCAGCTTGAGGGAGCAAAACATTCAGTACTTC	TRBV11-1	TRBJ2-4	NA	NA
CASSQGANYGYTF	TGTGCCAGCAGTCAGGGGGCTAACTATGGCTACACCTTC	TRBV28	TRBJ1-2	TRBD1	NA
CASSSQTRQETQYF	TGTGCCAGCAGTTCCCAGACAAGACAAGAGACCCAGTACTTC	TRBV27	TRBJ2-5	NA	NA
CATSRGGGDQPQHF	TGTGCCACCAGCAGAGGGGGGGGTGATCAGCCCCAGCATTTT	TRBV15	TRBJ1-5	NA	NA
CASSELTSGGGNEQFF	TGCGCCAGCAGTGAGTTGACTAGCGGGGGAGGAAATGAGCAGTTCTTC	TRBV10-1	TRBJ2-1	TRBD2	NA
CASSLAAVGSGNTIYF	TGTGCCAGCAGCTTAGCGGCGGTGGGCTCTGGAAACACCATATATTTT	TRBV7-9	TRBJ1-3	NA	NA
CATSRPGYSYNEQFF	TGTGCCACCAGCAGGCCAGGGTACTCCTACAATGAGCAGTTCTTC	TRBV15	TRBJ2-1	NA	NA
CASSQDRGKGYTF	TGTGCCAGCAGCCAGGACAGGGGGAAGGGCTACACCTTC	TRBV12-3/TRBV12-4	TRBJ1-2	TRBD1	once
CASSSLSNNQPQHF	TGTGCCAGCAGTTCCCTTAGTAACAATCAGCCCCAGCATTTT	TRBV6-5	TRBJ1-5	NA	few
CASSLSYEQYF	TGTGCCAGCAGCCTTTCCTACGAGCAGTACTTC	TRBV13	TRBJ2-7	NA	NA
CASSPHPLVASGGANEQFF	TGTGCCAGCAGCCCCCATCCTCTGGTCGCTAGCGGGGGGGCTAATGAGCAGTTCTTC	TRBV4-2	TRBJ2-1	TRBD2	NA
CASSPWDRVYGYTF	TGTGCCAGCAGCCCGTGGGACAGAGTTTATGGCTACACCTTC	TRBV9	TRBJ1-2	TRBD1	once
CAISESGANNSPLHF	TGTGCCATCAGTGAGTCGGGCGCCAACAATTCACCCCTCCACTTT	TRBV10-3	TRBJ1-6	NA	once
CASSWGHYNEQFF	TGTGCCAGCAGTTGGGGCCATTACAATGAGCAGTTCTTC	TRBV12-3/TRBV12-4	TRBJ2-1	NA	NA
CASSLSGSTEQYF	TGTGCCAGCAGTTTATCGGGTTCGACCGAGCAGTACTTC	TRBV28	TRBJ2-7	NA	NA
CASSYSGVARETQYF	TGTGCCAGCAGTTATTCGGGAGTAGCTAGGGAGACCCAGTACTTC	TRBV6-5	TRBJ2-5	NA	NA
CASSLGAGLEAFF	TGTGCCAGCAGTTTAGGAGCGGGGTTGGAAGCTTTCTTT	TRBV12-3/TRBV12-4	TRBJ1-1	NA	NA
CASSYGGVGVVLTF	TGTGCCAGCAGTTACGGGGGGGTCGGGGTCGTCCTGACTTTC	TRBV6-2/TRBV6-3	TRBJ2-6	TRBD2	NA
CASSPSRQSLSGANVLTF	TGTGCCAGCAGCCCGTCGAGACAGAGCCTCTCTGGGGCCAACGTCCTGACTTTC	TRBV7-2	TRBJ2-6	NA	NA
CASSQDRVSFGDEQFF	TGTGCCAGCAGCCAAGATCGGGTATCTTTTGGTGATGAGCAGTTCTTC	TRBV3-1/TRBV3-2	TRBJ2-1	NA	NA
CASSRPGGARDYEQYF	TGCGCCAGCAGCCGCCCCGGGGGGGCGAGGGATTACGAGCAGTACTTC	TRBV5-1	TRBJ2-7	TRBD2	many
CAIRSLDSPLHF	TGTGCCATCAGGTCTCTAGACTCACCCCTCCACTTT	TRBV10-3	TRBJ1-6	NA	once
CASSATGPGGTQYF	TGTGCCAGCTCAGCTACCGGGCCCGGGGGGACCCAGTACTTC	TRBV18	TRBJ2-5	NA	NA
CASSVGGYGYTF	TGCGCCAGCAGTGTAGGGGGCTATGGCTACACCTTC	TRBV10-1	TRBJ1-2	NA	NA
CASSYEQVAGTVNTGELFF	TGTGCCAGCAGTTACGAGCAAGTCGCCGGGACAGTTAACACCGGGGAGCTGTTTTTT	TRBV6-2/TRBV6-3	TRBJ2-2	TRBD1	once
CASSRLSGVSDTQYF	TGTGCCAGCAGTCGACTCAGCGGGGTGTCAGATACGCAGTATTTT	TRBV3-1/TRBV3-2	TRBJ2-3	TRBD2	NA
CASSLEGVSNQPQHF	TGTGCCAGCAGCTTGGAAGGGGTTAGCAATCAGCCCCAGCATTTT	TRBV5-5	TRBJ1-5	NA	few
CASDRGPGTEAFF	TGTGCCAGTGACAGGGGGCCAGGCACTGAAGCTTTCTTT	TRBV19	TRBJ1-1	TRBD1	NA
CASSMRSVGQPQHF	TGTGCCAGCAGCATGAGGTCGGTTGGCCAGCCCCAGCATTTT	TRBV5-6	TRBJ1-5	NA	NA
CASSLAPGGVEQYF	TGTGCCAGCAGCTTAGCCCCGGGGGGAGTCGAGCAGTACTTC	TRBV7-2	TRBJ2-7	TRBD2	NA
CASTGYYGYTF	TGTGCCAGTACGGGGTACTATGGCTACACCTTC	TRBV19	TRBJ1-2	NA	NA
CASGQGTENYGYTF	TGTGCTAGTGGTCAAGGGACAGAGAACTATGGCTACACCTTC	TRBV12-5	TRBJ1-2	TRBD1	NA
CASSNEGQGYSPLHF	TGTGCCAGCAGTAATGAGGGACAGGGGTATTCACCCCTCCACTTT	TRBV2	TRBJ1-6	TRBD1	NA
CASRQPGQGGGEQYF	TGTGCCAGCAGACAACCGGGACAGGGTGGCGGCGAGCAGTACTTC	TRBV6-5	TRBJ2-7	TRBD1	NA
CASSKLAVYEQYF	TGTGCCAGCAGCAAACTAGCGGTCTACGAGCAGTACTTC	TRBV14	TRBJ2-7	TRBD2	NA
CASSPAGTREETQYF	TGTGCCAGCAGCCCAGCCGGGACTAGGGAAGAGACCCAGTACTTC	TRBV7-9	TRBJ2-5	TRBD2	NA
CAWNRWRASGGPGETQYF	TGTGCCTGGAATCGATGGAGGGCTAGCGGGGGGCCAGGGGAGACCCAGTACTTC	TRBV30	TRBJ2-5	TRBD2	NA
CASRAAGSGELFF	TGCGCCAGCAGGGCTGCGGGGTCCGGGGAGCTGTTTTTT	TRBV5-1	TRBJ2-2	NA	NA
CASSLGLAGVQETQYF	TGCGCCAGCAGCTTAGGACTAGCGGGGGTCCAAGAGACCCAGTACTTC	TRBV5-1	TRBJ2-5	TRBD2	NA